The sequence of this TCR beta chain was determined in a study of blood T cell repertoires in COVID-19. In the study overall: Acute-phase and convalescent COVID-19 samples originated in the United States, Italy and Spain. The analysed material was cDNA or gDNA that came from T cells, B-cell-depleted T cells, or PBMCs.

The V gene lost 0 bases and the J gene lost 5 bases, with 8 bases spanning the gap. The CDR3 is 14 residues long. Per germline, CDR1 SGHAT and CDR2 FQNNGV. Original processing notes: Amplified reference gene primers provided the basis for estimating nucleated cell counts. Produced via immunoSEQ multiplex PCR; TCRdb's table is partial and in-frame only. D and trimming come from the DNA, and the V and J calls and clone size come from that table. This sample has 250,000 to 300,000 clones, with about nine tenths found just once. The sample was peripheral blood. The chain has TRBV11-2 and TRBJ2-1, with unresolved D. The sequence came from a woman in her thirties or forties who had recovered from COVID-19. The CDR3: CASSLDRGHNEQFF. The DNA of the CDR3 is TGTGCCAGCAGCTTAGATCGAGGCCACAATGAGCAGTTCTTC.